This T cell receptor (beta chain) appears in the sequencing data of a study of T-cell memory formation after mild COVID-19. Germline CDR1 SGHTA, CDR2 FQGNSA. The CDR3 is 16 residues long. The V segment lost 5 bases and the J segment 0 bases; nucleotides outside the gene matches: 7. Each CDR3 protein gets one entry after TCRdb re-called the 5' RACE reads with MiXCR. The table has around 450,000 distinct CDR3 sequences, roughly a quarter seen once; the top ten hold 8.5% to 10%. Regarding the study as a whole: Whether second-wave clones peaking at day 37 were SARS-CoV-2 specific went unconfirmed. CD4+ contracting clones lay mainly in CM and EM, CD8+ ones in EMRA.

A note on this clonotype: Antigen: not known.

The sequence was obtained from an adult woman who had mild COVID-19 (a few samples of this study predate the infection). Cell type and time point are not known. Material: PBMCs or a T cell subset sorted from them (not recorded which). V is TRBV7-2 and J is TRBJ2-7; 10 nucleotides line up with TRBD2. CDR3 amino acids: CASSPIGLAASYEQYF. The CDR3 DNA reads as TGTGCCAGCAGCCCAATCGGACTAGCGGCCTCCTACGAGCAGTACTTC.